The table lists the clone carrying this T cell receptor beta chain with a count of one. The data derive from a study of shared clonotypes between healthy human individuals. V lost 0 bases to trimming and J lost 2 bases; unmatched junction nucleotides: 5. The length of the CDR3 is 15 residues. Germline V gene sequence: CDR1 SGDLS, CDR2 YYNGEE. Every immunoSEQ plate was one replicate of a subset's evenly spread DNA. Assay: immunoSEQ multiplex PCR; the TCRdb copy retains only in-frame clones and omits some. The table lists about 980,000 clones, around three quarters of them singletons. V is TRBV9 and J is TRBJ2-7; 7 bases are a match to TRBD2. The sequenced sample was memory CD4+ T cells sorted from blood. The subset denotes: CD45RA-negative fraction. The source of this sequence is a man in his late teens or twenties in good health. CDR3 amino acids: CASSVASGDTYEQYF. CDR3 in DNA: TGTGCCAGCAGCGTAGCTAGCGGAGATACCTACGAGCAGTACTTC.